Detailed here is one T cell receptor (beta chain). Its antigen remains unidentified. This record belongs to a study of T cell responses to AZD1222 COVID-19 vaccine. Study outcomes and limitations: The sample set comprised mostly white British donors with more females, and clonal diversity was possibly underestimated.

CDR3 length: 18 amino acids. Germline assignment: CDR1 LGHDT and CDR2 YNNKEL (reference sequence). Trimming removed 4 bases from V and 1 base from J, with 22 bases in between. Only in-frame clones appear in the TCRdb table, and some are missing; sequencing was by immunoSEQ multiplex PCR. The sample gives 100,000 or so clones, about 88% of which show up once; around 6% is in the top ten. This chain links TRBV3-1 (or the pseudogene TRBV3-2) with TRBJ1-1; no firm D call. The TCR was taken from an adult who received the AZD1222 COVID-19 vaccine. This sample comprised peripheral blood, obtained 28 days after the second AZD1222 dose. The chain's CDR3 is CASSPRIGPQSGNTEAFF. As DNA, the CDR3 is TGTGCCAGCAGCCCACGGATCGGGCCGCAAAGCGGGAACACTGAAGCTTTCTTT.